The next 18 T cell receptor beta chains were all read from a single sample in a study of blood T cells in healthy people across ages. The use of a sample-barcoded 5' primer and a J-beta primer mix characterized a second PCR of roughly 6 to 11 cycles. TCRdb reanalysed the 5' RACE reads using MiXCR and keeps one entry per CDR3 protein. The repertoire holds 1.5 million to 2 million distinct CDR3 sequences, roughly 27% seen once, with 7.7% in the top ten. Sequences were obtained from blood. The origin of the receptors is a woman aged 25 to 39 in good health.

This clonotype has a handful of counts. The rearrangement uses TRBV16 and TRBJ2-3; D possibly corresponds to TRBD2 (6 bases). This CDR3 contains 15 residues. V was clipped by 0 bases and J by 8 bases, with 15 bases between them. Germline CDR1 is KGHSY and CDR2 is FQNENV. The CDR3 loop is CASSQSGRPEGTQYF. DNA for the CDR3: TGTGCCAGCAGCCAATCAGGGAGGCCCGAGGGTACGCAGTATTTT.

The CDR3 region has the DNA TGCACCGGTTCGAGGGGGGGGACAGATACGCAGTATTTT. This codes for CTGSRGGTDTQYF. The chain links TRBV29-1 to TRBJ2-3, with D perhaps TRBD2 (7 bases). Germline CDR1 and CDR2: SQVTM and ANQGSEA. The CDR3 covers 13 residues.

To note about this clonotype: Just one base apart from a much larger clone, this may be a read error. The chain combines TRBV12-3 or TRBV12-4 with TRBJ2-7; D possibly corresponds to TRBD2 (5 bases). The germline V and J ends were trimmed by 5 bases and 4 bases, with 18 bases remaining between them. There are 15 residues in the CDR3. The CDR3 here is CASSPSSRSQYEQYF. In DNA form, the CDR3 reads TGTGCCAGCAGTCCGTCTAGCAGGAGCCAGTACGAGCAGTACTTC.

This clonotype was seen ten or more times. The chain combines TRBV6-5 with TRBJ1-2, with a possible D match to TRBD1 (6 bases). CDR3 length: 14 residues. V was shortened by 6 bases and J by 4 bases, with 15 bases between the two germline ends. The V gene's germline CDR1 is MNHEY and CDR2 SVGAGI. The CDR3 DNA is TGTGCCAGCAGCCCCAGCGAGGGGGTCTATGGCTACACCTTC. Its protein product is CASSPSEGVYGYTF.

A note on this clonotype: Sequence at one end of the junction differs from germline and may be a read error. The chain uses TRBV30 and TRBJ2-2; unclear D gene. The CDR3 consists of 11 residues. Germline V gene data show CDR1 as GTSNPN and CDR2 as SVGIG (reference sequence). CDR3 sequence (DNA): TGTTCCTGGGCCGGCTCTGAGGAGCTGTTTTTT. Translated, it gives CSWAGSEELFF.

The V gene is TRBV10-3, the J gene TRBJ2-3, with no clear D. Between the trimmed V and J ends, which lost 0 bases and 0 bases, there was a span of 13 bases. The length of the CDR3 is 17 residues. The germline V gene encodes CDR1 ENHRY and CDR2 SYGVKD. The CDR3 is CAISESRQSPSTDTQYF. The DNA for the CDR3 is TGTGCCATCAGTGAGTCGAGGCAGTCTCCAAGCACAGATACGCAGTATTTT.

This clonotype was observed a single time. This chain connects TRBV30 to TRBJ1-6; 8 bases are a match to TRBD1. The V segment lost 1 base and the J segment 8 bases; nucleotides outside the gene matches: 10. The CDR3 runs to 16 residues. Looked up from germline, CDR1 is GTSNPN and CDR2 is SVGIG (reference sequence). The chain's CDR3 is CAWSAQGALVDSPLHF. The CDR3 nucleotides read TGTGCCTGGAGTGCTCAGGGGGCCCTAGTGGATTCACCCCTCCACTTT. Full variable domain (rest looked up from reference TRBV30 and TRBJ1-6): SQTIHQWPATLVQPVGSPLSLECTVEGTSNPNLYWYRQAAGRGLQLLFYSVGIGQISSEVPQNLSASRPQDRQFILSSKKLLLSDSGFYLCAWSAQGALVDSPLHFGNGTRLTVT.

In its sample, this clonotype was seen a few times. The rearrangement links TRBV7-2 to TRBJ1-5; D is uncertain. CDR1 is SGHTA and CDR2 is FQGNSA in the germline V gene. The V gene lost 5 bases and the J gene lost 4 bases, with 15 bases spanning the gap. CDR3 length: 15 amino acids. The CDR3 protein is CASSPLGPDNQPQHF. CDR3 bases: TGTGCCAGCAGCCCCCTGGGTCCTGATAATCAGCCCCAGCATTTT.

This clonotype was observed a single time. A much larger clone is a single base away; this may be a read error. This chain joins TRBV5-1 and TRBJ2-1; a weak D match, TRBD1 (6 bases). The germline gives CDR1 SGHRS, CDR2 YFSETQ. This CDR3 has 16 residues. The CDR3 region is CASSLVPSTGYNGQFF. The CDR3 DNA reads TGCGCCAGCAGCTTAGTCCCCTCTACAGGGTACAATGGGCAGTTCTTC.

This clonotype was recorded many times. The CDR3, as DNA: TGCGCCAGCATGAGGCAGGGCGTTCAGCCCCAGCATTTT. This gives the protein CASMRQGVQPQHF. The V call is TRBV5-1, the J call TRBJ1-5, with D maybe TRBD1 (5 bases). Germline V lookup: CDR1 SGHRS, CDR2 YFSETQ. The V end was cut by 6 bases, the J end by 6 bases, with 13 bases between. The CDR3 extends over 13 amino acids.

The chain carries TRBV11-2 and TRBJ2-7, with 7 bases lining up with TRBD1. The CDR3 extends over 14 amino acids. The trim removed 1 base at V and 7 bases at J, leaving 7 bases unmatched. Per the germline V gene, CDR1 is SGHAT and CDR2 is FQNNGV. Here the CDR3 reads CASSLVDRAGEQYF. CDR3 in DNA: TGTGCCAGCAGCTTAGTCGACAGGGCGGGTGAGCAGTACTTC.

In regard to this clonotype: The junction and the germline gene differ at one end; a read error may be behind it. The DNA of the CDR3 is TGCCCCACTGTCCCATACGAGCAGTACTTC. Protein sequence: CPTVPYEQYF. The chain is built from TRBV28 and TRBJ2-7; D is undetermined. The V gene's germline CDR1 is MDHEN and CDR2 SYDVKM. The CDR3 covers 10 residues.

This chain links TRBV5-1 with TRBJ2-1; TRBD2 matches 11 bases. V lost 4 bases and J lost 10; bases outside the gene matches: 10. Germline CDR1 is SGHRS and CDR2 is YFSETQ. This CDR3 has 15 residues. CDR3 region: CASSATSGDFREQFF. The CDR3 DNA is TGCGCCAGCAGCGCGACTAGCGGGGACTTCCGCGAGCAGTTCTTC.

As concerns this clonotype: One end of the junction fails to match germline, which may point to a read error. The V call is TRBV7-9, the J call TRBJ2-1, with D tentatively TRBD2 (5 bases). Germline V gene sequence: CDR1 SEHNR, CDR2 FQNEAQ (reference sequence). The CDR3 contains 15 residues. The CDR3 sequence is CTSSTGVSSYNEQFF. CDR3 DNA: TGTACCAGCAGCACCGGGGTGAGCTCCTACAATGAGCAGTTCTTC.

The J gene is TRBJ1-1, the V gene TRBV5-1; D is unresolved. Between the trimmed V and J ends, which lost 4 bases and 4 bases, there was a span of 17 bases. CDR3 size: 15 residues. Germline CDR1 is SGHRS and CDR2 is YFSETQ. As DNA, the CDR3 is TGCGCCAGCAGCCCGACTGGGGTTGCGGGCACTGAAGCTTTCTTT. It codes for CASSPTGVAGTEAFF.

Comments on this clonotype: Given a much more abundant clone one base away, this may be a read error. The chain links TRBV7-2 to TRBJ2-1; TRBD2 matches 8 bases. Germline CDR1 and CDR2: SGHTA and FQGNSA. J lost 10 bases, V lost 6 bases, and 17 bases had no gene match. The CDR3 is made up of 16 amino acids. CDR3 DNA sequence: TGTGCCAGCAGTCGTGCGAGCGGGAGAATAAAGGGCGAGCAGTTCTTC. It is translated as CASSRASGRIKGEQFF.

In this sample, this clonotype turned up many times. V and J are TRBV12-3 or TRBV12-4 and TRBJ1-2, with unresolved D. The V end was cut by 6 bases, the J end by 5 bases, with 10 bases between. The CDR3 runs to 12 residues. CDR3 coding DNA: TGTGCCAGCAGCCCAGCCGGGTATGGCTACACCTTC. This translates into CASSPAGYGYTF.

The V call is TRBV7-2, the J call TRBJ2-1; tentative D call: TRBD1 (5 bases). The CDR3 extends over 14 amino acids. Germline V gives CDR1 SGHTA, CDR2 FQGNSA. Trimming shortened V by 4 bases and J by 9 bases, and 16 bases separated the two germline ends. The CDR3 is CASSYGVGPSEQFF. The CDR3 DNA sequence: TGTGCCAGCAGCTACGGAGTGGGGCCAAGTGAGCAGTTCTTC.